This T cell receptor (beta chain) is from a study of cytomegalovirus exposure and HLA in healthy donors. V lost 5 bases, J lost 5 bases, and 13 bases stayed unmatched. Per the germline V gene, CDR1 is SEHNR and CDR2 is FQNEAQ (reference sequence). The CDR3 extends over 17 amino acids. A few counts support this clone. Its antigen is unidentified. Regarding the study as a whole: Analyses of presence/absence relied on an assumption of roughly uniform sequencing depth across donors. Later on, a genetic analysis was performed. It linked a missense variant in DCLRE1C with V- and J-gene trimming of TCR beta.

Healthy donors of bone marrow made up the group. The PCR employed 60 Vbeta primers together with 13 Jbeta primers. Some clones are missing from TCRdb's copy, which holds only in-frame ones; the method was immunoSEQ multiplex PCR. The table records about 160,000 clones, under 75% of them present only once. This receptor was identified in a man aged 35 to 55 in good health and CMV-seropositive. V usage is TRBV7-9 and J usage is TRBJ2-1, with 9 bases that match TRBD1. Sequenced: PBMCs. The CDR3 region is CASSPETGTGPHNEQFF. In DNA, the CDR3 is TGTGCCAGCAGCCCCGAAACCGGGACAGGGCCCCACAATGAGCAGTTCTTC.